Following are 32 T cell receptor beta chains from one sample sequenced in a study of OX40 agonist ivuxolimab in advanced cancers. Sequencing was performed with immunoSEQ multiplex PCR; in TCRdb, only in-frame clones are kept and a portion is missing. The repertoire has 90,000 or so clones, 70% to 90% of them found once; the top ten carry roughly 4.9%. The source was CD4+ or CD8+ T cells sorted from blood, collected in a trial of the OX40 agonist ivuxolimab. The receptors originated from an adult with an advanced solid tumor such as melanoma, head and neck, liver or kidney cancer.

The rearrangement joins TRBV9 to TRBJ2-1; TRBD2 agrees at 12 bases. The CDR3 loop spans 18 amino acids. CDR1 and CDR2 from the germline V gene are SGDLS and YYNGEE. J gave up 4 bases and V 0 bases, and 8 bases lay outside the gene matches. In DNA form, the CDR3 reads TGTGCCAGCAGCGTAGGCCTAGCGGGAGGGGTGAGTTACAATGAGCAGTTCTTC. Translating it yields CASSVGLAGGVSYNEQFF. Drawing the rest from reference TRBV9 and TRBJ2-1, the complete variable domain is DSGVTQTPKHLITATGQRVTLRCSPRSGDLSVYWYQQSLDQGLQFLIQYYNGEERAKGNILERFSAQQFPDLHSELNLSSLELGDSALYFCASSVGLAGGVSYNEQFFGPGTRLTVL.

This clone was counted only a few times. The chain has TRBV11-3 and TRBJ1-4; no reliable D call. V lost 1 base, J lost 3 bases, and 9 bases lay in between. The CDR3 consists of 15 residues. In germline, CDR1 is SGHNT, CDR2 YENEEA. The CDR3 sequence: CASSLGSTANEKLFF. CDR3 DNA sequence: TGTGCCAGCAGCTTAGGAAGTACGGCTAATGAAAAACTGTTTTTT.

The rearrangement links TRBV4-1 to TRBJ1-2, with TRBD1 as a possible D gene (5 bases). CDR1 MGHRA and CDR2 YSYEKL come from the germline V gene. The CDR3 spans 15 residues. The germline V and J ends were trimmed by 3 bases and 0 bases, with 11 bases remaining between them. CDR3 sequence reads: CASSHYEGTNYGYTF. The CDR3 DNA reads TGCGCCAGCAGCCATTATGAGGGGACTAACTATGGCTACACCTTC.

The chain links TRBV6-1 to TRBJ1-1; D uncertain. Deletions cut 10 bases from V and 4 bases from J, with 13 bases between. The CDR3 is made up of 12 amino acids. Germline-derived CDR1 and CDR2 are MNHNS and SASEGT. DNA of the CDR3: TGTGCCACCTTATCCTGGGGCACTGAAGCTTTCTTT. Amino acids: CATLSWGTEAFF.

The J gene is TRBJ2-3, the V gene TRBV2, with TRBD2 matching 10 bases. Per germline, CDR1 SNHLY and CDR2 FYNNEI. The CDR3 is 15 residues long. Trimming took 3 bases from V and 3 from J; bases not matched to a gene: 3. CDR3 sequence (DNA): TGTGCCAGCAGTGAGGGTAGCGGGAGGACAGATACGCAGTATTTT. Amino acids: CASSEGSGRTDTQYF.

CDR3 nucleotides: TGTGCCAGCAGCGTAGCGAGCGGGATGTTGTCCGGGGAGCTGTTTTTT. Translating it yields CASSVASGMLSGELFF. The chain has TRBV9 and TRBJ2-2; TRBD2 matches 7 bases. Germline assignment: CDR1 SGDLS and CDR2 YYNGEE. The CDR3 sequence is 16 residues long. V lost 0 bases, J lost 6 bases, and 8 bases stayed unmatched.

The genes are TRBV10-1 and TRBJ1-1; possibly TRBD1 for D (5 bases). The V end lost 2 bases, the J end lost 1 base, and 14 bases lay between the germline ends. CDR3 length: 16 residues. CDR1 and CDR2 (germline): WNHNN, SYGVQD (reference sequence). The CDR3 nucleotides are TGCGCCAGCAGTGAGCAAGGGGTTGGTGCGAACACTGAAGCTTTCTTT. It specifies CASSEQGVGANTEAFF.

The genes are TRBV4-2 and TRBJ1-5; D is perhaps TRBD1 (6 bases). V was pared by 2 bases and J by 3 bases, with 11 bases between. Germline CDR1 and CDR2: LGHNA and YNFKEQ. The CDR3 consists of 15 residues. The CDR3 nucleotides read TGTGCCAGCAGCCAACCAGGACAGAACAATCAGCCCCAGCATTTT. It codes for CASSQPGQNNQPQHF.

V gene TRBV2 combines with J gene TRBJ2-1, with D possibly being TRBD2 (5 bases). Trimming pared 7 bases from V and 8 bases from J, leaving 15 bases between. The CDR3 has 13 residues. Germline-derived CDR1 and CDR2 are SNHLY and FYNNEI. The CDR3 DNA is TGTGCCAGCAAAAGGACTCGAGGGTATGAGCAGTTCTTC. Encoded protein: CASKRTRGYEQFF.

Only one count was recorded for this clone. The chain's CDR3 is CAWSVAATGNTEAFF. In nucleotides, the CDR3 is TGTGCCTGGAGTGTCGCGGCGACAGGCAACACTGAAGCTTTCTTT. This chain uses TRBV30 with TRBJ1-1, with D perhaps matching TRBD1 (6 bases). The CDR3 totals 15 residues. Germline V gene sequence: CDR1 GTSNPN, CDR2 SVGIG (reference sequence). V was clipped by 0 bases and J by 2 bases, with 13 bases between them.

V is TRBV7-9 and J is TRBJ2-5, with TRBD2 as a possible D gene (7 bases). V lost 3 bases to trimming and J lost 5 bases, with 16 bases between them. The CDR3 spans 15 residues. In germline, CDR1 is SEHNR, CDR2 FQNEAQ (reference sequence). The CDR3 DNA is TGTGCCAGCAGCTTTCGGGGGGCTGTGTCGGAGACCCAGTACTTC. Amino acid sequence: CASSFRGAVSETQYF.

This chain connects TRBV28 to TRBJ2-1; tentatively, D is TRBD1 or TRBD2 (5 bases each). Trimming pared 7 bases from V and 10 bases from J, leaving 26 bases between. Looked up from germline, CDR1 is MDHEN and CDR2 is SYDVKM. The CDR3 is 16 residues long. The CDR3: CASTTPGAVLMFEQFF. The CDR3 coding sequence is TGTGCCAGCACCACTCCCGGGGCCGTTTTGATGTTCGAGCAGTTCTTC.

V and J are TRBV6-5 and TRBJ2-7, with 7 positions matching TRBD2. This CDR3 region has 16 residues. V shed 0 bases, J shed 0 bases, and the junction held 5 bases outside the gene matches. Germline V CDR1 and CDR2: MNHEY, SVGAGI. The CDR3 loop is CASSYSRGGSSYEQYF. The CDR3 nucleotides are TGTGCCAGCAGTTACTCGAGAGGCGGGAGCTCCTACGAGCAGTACTTC.

The chain recombines TRBV5-1 with TRBJ2-7; possible D gene TRBD1, 5 bases. Germline CDR1 reads SGHRS; CDR2 reads YFSETQ. The V end was cut by 3 bases, the J end by 1 base, with 14 bases between. The CDR3 is made up of 15 amino acids. CDR3 coding DNA: TGCGCCAGCAGCTACGACAGCCCAACTTCCTACGAGCAGTACTTC. Translated: CASSYDSPTSYEQYF.

The V call is TRBV5-1, the J call TRBJ2-2, with TRBD2 matching over 10 bases. This CDR3 spans 18 amino acids. Looked up from germline, CDR1 is SGHRS and CDR2 is YFSETQ. The V gene end was trimmed by 4 bases and the J gene end by 4 bases; junction bases not matched to a gene: 13. CDR3 in amino acids: CASSPISSGRVGTGELFF. The CDR3 DNA is TGCGCCAGCAGCCCTATCTCTAGCGGGAGAGTCGGCACCGGGGAGCTGTTTTTT.

This rearrangement joins TRBV5-1 to TRBJ2-4; possibly TRBD2 for D (5 bases). The V and J ends lost 2 bases and 6 bases respectively, with 9 bases between them. The CDR3 totals 13 residues. Germline CDR1 reads SGHRS; CDR2 reads YFSETQ. CDR3 residues: CASSFGEGNIQYF. The CDR3 DNA reads TGCGCCAGCAGCTTCGGGGAAGGAAACATTCAGTACTTC.

This chain connects TRBV5-6 to TRBJ1-4; weak D call: TRBD1 (5 bases). V lost 2 bases and J lost 0, with 5 bases in between. Germline V gene sequence: CDR1 SGHDT, CDR2 YYEEEE. The CDR3 consists of 14 residues. CDR3 sequence (DNA): TGTGCCAGCAGCTTAGGGGCAACTAATGAAAAACTGTTTTTT. Translation: CASSLGATNEKLFF.

The chain carries TRBV10-2 and TRBJ2-5; 11 bases match TRBD2. J was trimmed by 1 base and V by 2 bases; bases with no gene match: 9. The germline CDR1 and CDR2 sequences are WSHSY and SAAADI. This CDR3 region has 18 residues. The CDR3 region is CASSETSGRWWAQETQYF. In DNA, the CDR3 is TGCGCCAGCAGTGAGACTAGCGGGAGATGGTGGGCCCAAGAGACCCAGTACTTC.

Written as DNA, the CDR3 is TGCAGCGTCGACAGCTATGGCTACACCTTC. This encodes CSVDSYGYTF. The rearrangement links TRBV29-1 to TRBJ1-2, with D possibly matching TRBD1 (5 bases). Germline V gene data show CDR1 as SQVTM and CDR2 as ANQGSEA. Trimming removed 6 bases at V and 4 bases at J, with 6 bases between. CDR3 length equals 10 residues. Full variable domain (missing parts from reference TRBV29-1 and TRBJ1-2): SAVISQKPSRDICQRGTSLTIQCQVDSQVTMMFWYRQQPGQSLTLIATANQGSEATYESGFVIDKFPISRPNLTFSTLTVSNMSPEDSSIYLCSVDSYGYTFGSGTRLTVV.

The chain employs TRBV19 and TRBJ2-2; TRBD1 might be the D (5 bases). In germline, CDR1 is LNHDA, CDR2 SQIVND (reference sequence). With 4 bases removed from V and 4 bases from J, the gap between germline ends came to 10 bases. The CDR3 is 14 residues long. In DNA form, the CDR3 reads TGTGCCAGTAGTACGGACATACCCACCGGGGAGCTGTTTTTT. Amino acid sequence: CASSTDIPTGELFF.

This sequence joins TRBV29-1 and TRBJ1-2, with unresolved D. Trimming pared 3 bases from V and 6 bases from J, leaving 5 bases between. This CDR3 contains 10 residues. Germline CDR1 reads SQVTM; CDR2 reads ANQGSEA. The CDR3 bases are TGCAGCGTTGATATGGATGGCTACACCTTC. Translation: CSVDMDGYTF.

The CDR3, as DNA: TGCAGCGTTGGCGTGGGAGGACCGAACAATGAGCAGTTCTTC. Translated: CSVGVGGPNNEQFF. This chain links TRBV29-1 with TRBJ2-1; D may be TRBD2 (6 bases). V was trimmed by 4 bases and J by 5 bases, leaving 15 bases between them. Germline values: CDR1 SQVTM, CDR2 ANQGSEA. The CDR3 is 14 amino acids.

The chain couples TRBV27 to TRBJ2-2; D not certain. Trimming cost V 5 bases and J 1 base, with 2 bases left between them. CDR1 is MNHEY, CDR2 SMNVEV, per germline (reference sequence). The CDR3 contains 12 residues. The DNA of the CDR3 is TGTGCCAGCAGTCAGAACACCGGGGAGCTGTTTTTT. Its translation is CASSQNTGELFF.

The chain uses TRBV9 and TRBJ2-3; TRBD2 aligns across 9 bases. The germline V gene has CDR1 SGDLS and CDR2 YYNGEE. CDR3 length: 13 amino acids. With V trimmed by 10 bases and J by 3 bases, 6 bases remained unmatched. The CDR3 is CAGGRDGTDTQYF. The CDR3 coding sequence is TGTGCCGGCGGGAGGGACGGGACAGATACGCAGTATTTT.

The chain carries TRBV7-2 and TRBJ1-5; possibly TRBD1 for D (5 bases). The CDR3 spans 16 residues. CDR1 is SGHTA and CDR2 is FQGNSA in the germline V gene. V lost 1 base and J 4 bases, leaving 14 bases between the germline ends. This chain's CDR3 is CASSLDGGMGNQPQHF. CDR3 sequence (DNA): TGTGCCAGCAGCTTAGACGGGGGGATGGGGAATCAGCCCCAGCATTTT.

This clone was seen once. The chain links TRBV10-2 to TRBJ2-3; 9 positions match TRBD2. CDR1 is WSHSY and CDR2 is SAAADI in the germline V gene. This CDR3 has 15 amino acids. After removal of 6 bases from V and 1 base from J, the junction contained 5 bases not matched to a gene. CDR3 nucleotide sequence: TGCGCCAGCAGGGTAAGACTAGCGGGCACAGATACGCAGTATTTT. Protein sequence: CASRVRLAGTDTQYF.

The V and J genes are TRBV6-1 and TRBJ2-3; D is perhaps TRBD1 (6 bases). Trimming cost V 1 base and J 2 bases, with 10 bases left between them. The CDR3 spans 15 residues. Germline-derived CDR1 and CDR2 are MNHNS and SASEGT. The CDR3 is CASSEVPGDTDTQYF. The CDR3 region has the DNA TGTGCCAGCAGTGAAGTCCCAGGGGACACAGATACGCAGTATTTT.

This clone was seen a few times. The CDR3 reads CASSLQVYNEQFF. In DNA, the CDR3 is TGTGCCAGCAGCTTACAGGTGTACAATGAGCAGTTCTTC. The chain has TRBV7-2 and TRBJ2-1; no clear D gene. The CDR3 is 13 amino acids. V dropped 2 bases and J dropped 4 bases, with 6 bases sitting between them. The germline V gene encodes CDR1 SGHTA and CDR2 FQGNSA.

This chain joins TRBV2 and TRBJ2-5; D is uncertain. The V end was cut by 7 bases, the J end by 2 bases, with 8 bases between. The CDR3 totals 12 residues. Germline V gene data show CDR1 as SNHLY and CDR2 as FYNNEI. CDR3 in amino acids: CASNVGQETQYF. CDR3 in DNA: TGTGCCAGCAACGTGGGTCAAGAGACCCAGTACTTC. Using reference TRBV2 and TRBJ2-5 for the parts outside the CDR3, the full variable domain is EPEVTQTPSHQVTQMGQEVILRCVPISNHLYFYWYRQILGQKVEFLVSFYNNEISEKSEIFDDQFSVERPDGSNFTLKIRSTKLEDSAMYFCASNVGQETQYFGPGTRLLVL.

The chain couples TRBV5-1 to TRBJ1-4; D might be TRBD1 (5 bases). Between the trimmed V and J ends, which lost 5 bases and 0 bases, there was a span of 8 bases. Per the germline V gene, CDR1 is SGHRS and CDR2 is YFSETQ. This CDR3 is built from 14 residues. The CDR3 loop reads CASRRGTTNEKLFF. The CDR3, as DNA: TGCGCCAGCAGACGGGGCACAACTAATGAAAAACTGTTTTTT. The full variable domain, with the rest looked up from reference TRBV5-1 and TRBJ1-4, is KAGVTQTPRYLIKTRGQQVTLSCSPISGHRSVSWYQQTPGQGLQFLFEYFSETQRNKGNFPGRFSGRQFSNSRSEMNVSTLELGDSALYLCASRRGTTNEKLFFGSGTQLSVL.

This CDR3 is CASNPGQGLGGYTF. The CDR3 region has the DNA TGCGCCAGCAACCCGGGACAGGGGTTGGGAGGCTACACCTTC. The chain couples TRBV5-1 to TRBJ1-2, with 10 bases matching TRBD1. Germline-derived CDR1 and CDR2 are SGHRS and YFSETQ. Trimming at V came to 6 bases and at J to 8 bases, leaving 10 bases not matched to a gene. The CDR3 contains 14 residues.

This clone was observed once. This may be a read error: a much more frequent sequence differs by one nucleotide. This specimen includes other DNA sequences encoding the same CDR3. The chain has TRBV30 and TRBJ2-7; 10 bases map to TRBD2. Germline CDR1 GTSNPN, CDR2 SVGIG (reference sequence). This CDR3 contains 17 residues. V trimming: 3 bases; J trimming: 2 bases; junction bases outside the gene matches: 13. CDR3 loop: CAWSGPFSGRRTYEQYF. CDR3 nucleotide sequence: TGTGCCTGGAGCGGCCCCTTTAGCGGGAGGAGGACCTACGAGCAGTACTTC.